What follows is one TCR beta chain and its context. The entry originates in a study of early T cells in non-severe SARS-CoV-2 infection. At the level of the study: Sequenced material consisted of bulk RNA (from unsorted whole blood), and chains were unpaired.

This CDR3 has 15 residues. Trimming took 3 bases from V and 6 from J; bases not matched to a gene: 10. Germline CDR1 is DFQATT and CDR2 is SNEGSKA (reference sequence). Individual cDNA molecules received unique molecular identifiers. Via MiXCR, TCRdb re-called the 5' RACE reads, giving one row per CDR3 protein. Altogether tens of thousands of distinct CDR3 sequences are present, 5.5% to 8.5% being singletons, with the ten largest covering 5.5% to 7.5%. The source of this sequence is an adult who was a healthcare worker with PCR-confirmed SARS-CoV-2 infection or an uninfected control (not recorded which). The gene calls are TRBV20-1 and TRBJ2-7; 11 bases align to TRBD2. The sample consisted of whole blood, taken at baseline. The CDR3 region is CSARVWAGLAAEQYF. In nucleotides, the CDR3 is TGCAGTGCTAGGGTATGGGCGGGACTAGCGGCCGAGCAGTACTTC.